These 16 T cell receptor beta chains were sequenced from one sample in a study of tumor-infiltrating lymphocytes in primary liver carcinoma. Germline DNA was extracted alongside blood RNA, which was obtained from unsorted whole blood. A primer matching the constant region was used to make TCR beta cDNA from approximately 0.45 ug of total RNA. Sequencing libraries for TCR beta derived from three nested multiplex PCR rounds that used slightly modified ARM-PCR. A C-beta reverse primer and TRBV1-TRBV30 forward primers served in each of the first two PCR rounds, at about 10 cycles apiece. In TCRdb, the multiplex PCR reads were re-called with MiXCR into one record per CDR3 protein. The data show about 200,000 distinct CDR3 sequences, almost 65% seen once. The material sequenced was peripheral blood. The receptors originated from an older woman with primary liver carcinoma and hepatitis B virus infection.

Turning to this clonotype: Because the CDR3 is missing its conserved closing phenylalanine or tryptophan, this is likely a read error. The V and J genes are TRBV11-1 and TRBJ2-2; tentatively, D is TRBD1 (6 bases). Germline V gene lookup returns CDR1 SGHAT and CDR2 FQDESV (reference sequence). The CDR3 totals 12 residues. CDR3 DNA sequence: TGTGCCAGCAGCCCACTACCAGGGGAACTGTTTTTA. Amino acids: CASSPLPGELFL.

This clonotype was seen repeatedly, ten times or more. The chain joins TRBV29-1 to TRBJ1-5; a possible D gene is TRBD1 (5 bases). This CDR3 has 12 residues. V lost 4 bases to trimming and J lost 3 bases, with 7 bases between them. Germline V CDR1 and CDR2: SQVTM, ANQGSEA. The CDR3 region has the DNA TGCAGCGTTGGACAGACCAATCAGCCCCAGCATTTT. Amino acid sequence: CSVGQTNQPQHF.

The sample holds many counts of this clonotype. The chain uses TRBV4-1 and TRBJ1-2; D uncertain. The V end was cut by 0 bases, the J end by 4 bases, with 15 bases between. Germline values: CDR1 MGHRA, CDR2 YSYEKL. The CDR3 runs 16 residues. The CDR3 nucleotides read TGCGCCAGCAGCCAAGATTACGGCAGGAGTCTCTATGGCTACACCTTC. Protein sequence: CASSQDYGRSLYGYTF.

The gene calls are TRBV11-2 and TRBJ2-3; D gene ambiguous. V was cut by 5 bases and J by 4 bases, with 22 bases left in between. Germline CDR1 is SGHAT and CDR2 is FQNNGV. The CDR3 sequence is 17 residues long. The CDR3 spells CASSPAGASEGPDTQYF. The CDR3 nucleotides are TGTGCCAGCAGCCCCGCCGGAGCGAGCGAAGGCCCAGATACGCAGTATTTT.

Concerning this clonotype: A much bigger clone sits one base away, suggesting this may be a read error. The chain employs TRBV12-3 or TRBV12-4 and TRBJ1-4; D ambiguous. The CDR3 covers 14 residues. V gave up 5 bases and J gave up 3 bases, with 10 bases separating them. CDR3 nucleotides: TGTGCCAGCAGTCTTTGGGGAGCTAATGAAAAACTGTTTTTT. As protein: CASSLWGANEKLFF.

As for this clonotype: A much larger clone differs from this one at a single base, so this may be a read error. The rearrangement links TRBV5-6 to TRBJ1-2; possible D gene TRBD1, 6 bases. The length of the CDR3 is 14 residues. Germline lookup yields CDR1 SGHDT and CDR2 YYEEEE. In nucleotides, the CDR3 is TGTACCACCGGGATTTCCAGGGGCAGCTATGGCTACACCTTC. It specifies CTTGISRGSYGYTF.

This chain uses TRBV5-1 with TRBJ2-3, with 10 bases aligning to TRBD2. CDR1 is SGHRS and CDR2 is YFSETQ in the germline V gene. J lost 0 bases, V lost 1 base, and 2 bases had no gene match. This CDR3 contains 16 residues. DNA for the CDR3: TGCGCCAGCAGCTTGCAGACTAGCGGGAGCACAGATACGCAGTATTTT. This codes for CASSLQTSGSTDTQYF.

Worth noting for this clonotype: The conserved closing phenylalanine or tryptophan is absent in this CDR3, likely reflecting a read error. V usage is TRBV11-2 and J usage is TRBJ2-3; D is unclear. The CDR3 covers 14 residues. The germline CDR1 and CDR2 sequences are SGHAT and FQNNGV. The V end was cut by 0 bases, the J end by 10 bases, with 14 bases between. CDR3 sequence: CASSLDIALGAQYL. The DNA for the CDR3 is TGTGCCAGCAGCTTAGATATAGCTCTTGGGGCGCAGTATCTT.

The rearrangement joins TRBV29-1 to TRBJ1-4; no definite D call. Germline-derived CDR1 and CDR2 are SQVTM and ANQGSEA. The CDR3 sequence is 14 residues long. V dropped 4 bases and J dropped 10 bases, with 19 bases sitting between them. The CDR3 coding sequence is TGCAGCGTTGTAGGAGTTGCGGGAGATGTAAAACTGTTTTTT. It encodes CSVVGVAGDVKLFF. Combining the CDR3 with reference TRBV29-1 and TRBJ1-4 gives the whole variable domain SAVISQKPSRDICQRGTSLTIQCQVDSQVTMMFWYRQQPGQSLTLIATANQGSEATYESGFVIDKFPISRPNLTFSTLTVSNMSPEDSSIYLCSVVGVAGDVKLFFGSGTQLSVL.

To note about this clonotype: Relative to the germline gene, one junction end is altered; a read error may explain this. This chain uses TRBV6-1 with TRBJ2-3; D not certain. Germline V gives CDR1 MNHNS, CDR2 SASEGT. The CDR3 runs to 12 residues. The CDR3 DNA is TGTGCCAGCAGTGAGACTGGGCGTACGCAGTGTTTT. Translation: CASSETGRTQCF.

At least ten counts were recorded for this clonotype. In nucleotides, the CDR3 is TGTGCCAGCAGGCCCGGGACGTATATCGAGACCCAGTACTTC. Its protein is CASRPGTYIETQYF. The rearrangement links TRBV2 to TRBJ2-5, with D perhaps TRBD1 or TRBD2 (5 bases each). The CDR3 has 14 amino acids. Trimming took off 6 bases at V and 5 bases at J, with 16 bases between the two ends. Germline CDR1 and CDR2: SNHLY and FYNNEI.

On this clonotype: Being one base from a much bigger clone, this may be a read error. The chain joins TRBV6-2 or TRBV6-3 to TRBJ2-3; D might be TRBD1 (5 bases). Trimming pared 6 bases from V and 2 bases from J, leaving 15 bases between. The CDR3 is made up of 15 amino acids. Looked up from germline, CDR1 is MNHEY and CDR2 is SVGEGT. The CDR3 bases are TGTGCCAGCAGAGGTCGTCAGGGAATCACAGATACGCAGTATTTT. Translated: CASRGRQGITDTQYF.

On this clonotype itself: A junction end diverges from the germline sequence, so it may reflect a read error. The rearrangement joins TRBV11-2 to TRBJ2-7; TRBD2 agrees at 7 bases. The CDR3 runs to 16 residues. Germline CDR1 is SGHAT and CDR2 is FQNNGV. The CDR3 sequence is CANSLWEGLRSYEQYF. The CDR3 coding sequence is TGTGCCAACAGCTTGTGGGAGGGCCTGAGATCCTACGAGCAGTACTTC.

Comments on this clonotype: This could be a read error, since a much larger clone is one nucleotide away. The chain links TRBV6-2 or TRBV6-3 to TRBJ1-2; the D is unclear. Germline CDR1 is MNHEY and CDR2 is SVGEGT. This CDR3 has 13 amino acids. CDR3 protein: CAGSYYPINGYTF. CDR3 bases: TGTGCCGGCAGTTACTATCCGATCAATGGCTACACCTTC.

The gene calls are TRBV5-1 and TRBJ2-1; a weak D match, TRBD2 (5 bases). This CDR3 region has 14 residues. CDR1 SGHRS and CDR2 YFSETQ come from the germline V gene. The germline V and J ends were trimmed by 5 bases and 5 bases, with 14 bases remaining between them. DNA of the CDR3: TGCGCCAGCAGATCTGAGCGGATCGACAATGAGCAGTTCTTC. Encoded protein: CASRSERIDNEQFF.

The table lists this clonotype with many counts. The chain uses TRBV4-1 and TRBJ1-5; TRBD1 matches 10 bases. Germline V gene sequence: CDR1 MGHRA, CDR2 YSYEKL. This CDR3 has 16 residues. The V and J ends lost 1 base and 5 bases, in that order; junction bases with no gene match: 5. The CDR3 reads CASSQALGQGYQPQHF. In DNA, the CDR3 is TGCGCCAGCAGCCAAGCCCTGGGACAGGGGTATCAGCCCCAGCATTTT.